Following are 15 T cell receptor beta chains from one sample sequenced in a study of cytomegalovirus exposure and HLA in healthy donors. It was with 60 Vbeta and 13 Jbeta primers that the PCR ran. Sequenced by immunoSEQ multiplex PCR; TCRdb stores in-frame clones only, minus some. The sample holds about 190,000 clones, about 87% seen once. Sequenced input: PBMCs. These receptors were collected from a woman aged 18-29 years in good health and CMV-seronegative.

The chain joins TRBV27 to TRBJ2-1, with 10 nucleotides matching TRBD2. The CDR3 sequence is 17 residues long. Germline CDR1 MNHEY, CDR2 SMNVEV (reference sequence). Trimming at V came to 9 bases and at J to 4 bases, leaving 15 bases not matched to a gene. CDR3 in amino acids: CASVGLAGVGLYNEQFF. The CDR3 DNA is TGTGCCAGTGTCGGGCTAGCGGGAGTGGGGCTTTACAATGAGCAGTTCTTC.

This clone was seen a single time. V usage is TRBV6-5 and J usage is TRBJ1-6; 9 bases fit TRBD1. Germline V CDR1 and CDR2: MNHEY, SVGAGI. Trimming took 6 bases from V and 7 from J; bases not matched to a gene: 4. This CDR3 region has 14 residues. The CDR3 DNA sequence: TGTGCCAGCAGCCTCGGACAGGGGAATTCACCCCTCCACTTT. Translated, it gives CASSLGQGNSPLHF.

This chain joins TRBV5-4 and TRBJ1-3, with 9 bases identical to TRBD1. Per the germline V gene, CDR1 is SGHNT and CDR2 is YYREEE (reference sequence). The length of the CDR3 is 17 residues. V was clipped by 3 bases and J by 2 bases; unmatched bases: 9. CDR3 nucleotide sequence: TGTGCCAGCAGCTCTTTACAGGGGGCGCTGACTGGAAACACCATATATTTT. Amino acid sequence: CASSSLQGALTGNTIYF.

This rearrangement joins TRBV7-2 to TRBJ2-2; 9 bases align to TRBD1. Germline-derived CDR1 and CDR2 are SGHTA and FQGNSA. J lost 5 bases, V lost 3 bases, and 4 bases had no gene match. This CDR3 has 15 amino acids. CDR3 in DNA: TGTGCCAGCAGCTTGAACAGGGGGCGAACCGGGGAGCTGTTTTTT. Amino acid sequence: CASSLNRGRTGELFF.

The chain links TRBV18 to TRBJ1-2; 9 nucleotides align to TRBD1. The CDR3 runs to 13 residues. CDR1 and CDR2 from the germline V gene are KGHSH and LQKENI. The J segment lost 6 bases and the V segment lost 3 bases, leaving 2 bases of the junction unmatched. The CDR3 nucleotides are TGTGCCAGCTCACCCGGACAGGGGCATGGCTACACCTTC. This gives the protein CASSPGQGHGYTF.

This sequence joins TRBV2 and TRBJ2-1; 7 bases agree with TRBD1. The CDR3 loop spans 15 amino acids. CDR1 is SNHLY and CDR2 is FYNNEI in the germline V gene. Trimming removed 7 bases from V and 6 bases from J; junction bases left unmatched: 12. CDR3 in DNA: TGTGCCAGCACCCGGGAAGGGGGCGCTGGCAATGAGCAGTTCTTC. Its translation: CASTREGGAGNEQFF.

The CDR3 bases are TGTGCCAGTAGTATAGAGGCGGGGGGAGCCAAAAACATTCAGTACTTC. Amino acid sequence: CASSIEAGGAKNIQYF. The gene calls are TRBV19 and TRBJ2-4; 8 bases fit TRBD2. The V segment lost 0 bases and the J segment 0 bases; nucleotides outside the gene matches: 1. Germline CDR1 and CDR2: LNHDA and SQIVND (reference sequence). The CDR3 loop spans 16 amino acids. The full variable domain, rest sourced from reference TRBV19 and TRBJ2-4, is DGGITQSPKYLFRKEGQNVTLSCEQNLNHDAMYWYRQDPGQGLRLIYYSQIVNDFQKGDIAEGYSVSREKKESFPLTVTSAQKNPTAFYLCASSIEAGGAKNIQYFGAGTRLSVL.

This chain uses TRBV7-2 with TRBJ2-7, with D maybe TRBD2 (5 bases). The CDR3 is 12 amino acids. In germline, CDR1 is SGHTA, CDR2 FQGNSA. V lost 3 bases and J lost 4, with 7 bases in between. The CDR3 here is CASSFSVYEQYF. As DNA, the CDR3 is TGTGCCAGCAGCTTTAGCGTTTACGAGCAGTACTTC.

This clone has just a few counts. This rearrangement joins TRBV7-6 to TRBJ2-2; 11 nucleotides match TRBD2. Germline V CDR1 and CDR2: SGHVS, FNYEAQ. The CDR3 runs 16 residues. Unmatched junction bases numbered 2, after V lost 4 bases and J lost 1 base. DNA of the CDR3: TGTGCCAGCAGCTCTCTAGCGGGGGGGAACACCGGGGAGCTGTTTTTT. Its translation: CASSSLAGGNTGELFF.

The chain has TRBV7-9 and TRBJ1-5, with 7 bases that match TRBD1. Germline lookup yields CDR1 SEHNR and CDR2 FQNEAQ (reference sequence). V dropped 5 bases and J dropped 5; count of bases not matched to a gene: 6. The CDR3 loop spans 14 amino acids. The CDR3 protein is CASSHGTDYQPQHF. CDR3 DNA: TGTGCCAGCAGCCACGGGACAGACTATCAGCCCCAGCATTTT.

J is TRBJ1-2 and V is TRBV5-5, with 7 bases aligning to TRBD1. This CDR3 has 15 amino acids. The germline V gene has CDR1 SGHKS and CDR2 YYEKEE (reference sequence). V was pared by 2 bases and J by 6 bases, with 10 bases of the junction left unmatched. CDR3 region: CASSFLTGPADGYTF. DNA of the CDR3: TGTGCCAGCAGCTTCTTGACAGGGCCGGCGGATGGCTACACCTTC.

The chain couples TRBV6-5 to TRBJ2-7; weak D call: TRBD2 (5 bases). The V gene lost 6 bases and the J gene lost 3 bases, with 18 bases spanning the gap. Germline V lookup: CDR1 MNHEY, CDR2 SVGAGI. This CDR3 spans 15 amino acids. The CDR3 loop reads CASSPVGLLGYEQYF. DNA for the CDR3: TGTGCCAGCAGCCCCGTCGGACTGTTGGGCTACGAGCAGTACTTC.

The rearrangement uses TRBV4-1 and TRBJ2-2; D possibly corresponds to TRBD2 (6 bases). In germline, CDR1 is MGHRA, CDR2 YSYEKL. This CDR3 is built from 14 residues. Trimming pared 4 bases from V and 4 bases from J, leaving 10 bases between. The CDR3 is CASSRDFLTGELFF. The CDR3 coding sequence is TGCGCCAGCAGCCGGGACTTCCTCACCGGGGAGCTGTTTTTT.

V is TRBV5-6 and J is TRBJ1-2, with 8 bases that match TRBD1. Germline CDR1 and CDR2: SGHDT and YYEEEE. This CDR3 spans 15 amino acids. V was clipped by 4 bases and J by 4 bases; unmatched bases: 9. CDR3 DNA: TGTGCCAGCAGCCCGCTAGCAGGGGGCACCTATGGCTACACCTTC. As protein: CASSPLAGGTYGYTF. The full variable domain, in which reference TRBV5-6 and TRBJ1-2 provide the parts outside the CDR3, is DAGVTQSPTHLIKTRGQQVTLRCSPKSGHDTVSWYQQALGQGPQFIFQYYEEEERQRGNFPDRFSGHQFPNYSSELNVNALLLGDSALYLCASSPLAGGTYGYTFGSGTRLTVV.

The chain recombines TRBV7-9 with TRBJ2-1; the D is unclear. V shed 1 base and J shed 6 bases, with 13 bases lying between them. Germline assignment: CDR1 SEHNR and CDR2 FQNEAQ (reference sequence). This CDR3 spans 15 amino acids. For the CDR3, the DNA is TGTGCCAGCAGCTTAGTCTCCCCGGTGGTCAATGAGCAGTTCTTC. Amino acids: CASSLVSPVVNEQFF.